This TCR beta chain was sequenced in a study of fetal regulatory T cell absence and autoimmunity. Across the whole study: The IPEX patients lacked clinical diabetes but had exocrine pancreas autoimmunity. Points from the study as a whole: Some top pancreas TCR clones were over 85-fold enriched versus cord blood. In IPEX, the enrichment was taken to support antigen-driven autoimmunity before birth.

The survey-level immunoSEQ assay was used. Clones were sequenced by immunoSEQ multiplex PCR, and TCRdb holds only the in-frame ones, with some missing. Among around 100,000 clones listed, 72% were seen once. On this clone itself: No antigen is known for it.

Germline V gene sequence: CDR1 GTSNPN, CDR2 SVGIG (reference sequence). V gave up 2 bases and J gave up 5 bases, with 7 bases separating them. This CDR3 has 12 amino acids. The sample comprised pancreas tissue. This TCR came from a male donor with IPEX syndrome. The V call is TRBV30, the J call TRBJ1-5; D call uncertain. The CDR3 protein is CAWSTGDQPQHF. CDR3 nucleotide sequence: TGTGCCTGGAGTACCGGGGATCAGCCCCAGCATTTT.